The text below deals with one TCR beta chain. Assay used: immunoSEQ multiplex PCR; TCRdb lists only in-frame clones, some missing. Among about 380,000 clones, roughly 94% were seen once, and the ten largest hold roughly 0.021%. The record originates from a study of shared T cell receptors in the human thymus. CDR3 length: 14 residues. The V gene lost 2 bases and the J gene lost 2 bases, with 8 bases spanning the gap. Germline values: CDR1 MNHEY, CDR2 SVGAGI. The J gene is TRBJ2-3, the V gene TRBV6-5; D is undetermined. Material: thymocytes. The sequence came from a human donor. The DNA of the CDR3 is TGTGCCAGCAGTTACGGCGTCAACACAGATACGCAGTATTTT. Residues: CASSYGVNTDTQYF.